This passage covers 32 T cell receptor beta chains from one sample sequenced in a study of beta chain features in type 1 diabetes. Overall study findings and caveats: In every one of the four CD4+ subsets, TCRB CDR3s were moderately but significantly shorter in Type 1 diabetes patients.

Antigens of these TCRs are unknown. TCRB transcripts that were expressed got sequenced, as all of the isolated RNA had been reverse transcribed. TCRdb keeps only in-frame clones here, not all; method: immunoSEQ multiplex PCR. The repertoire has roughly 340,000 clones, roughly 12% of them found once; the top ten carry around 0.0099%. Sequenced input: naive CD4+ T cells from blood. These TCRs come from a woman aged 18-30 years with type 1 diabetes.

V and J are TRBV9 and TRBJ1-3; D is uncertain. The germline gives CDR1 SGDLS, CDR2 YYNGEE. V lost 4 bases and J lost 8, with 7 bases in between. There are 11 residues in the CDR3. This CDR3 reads CASSPGYTIYF. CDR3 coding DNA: TGTGCCAGCAGCCCGGGTTACACCATATATTTT. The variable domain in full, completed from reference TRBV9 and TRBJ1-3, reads DSGVTQTPKHLITATGQRVTLRCSPRSGDLSVYWYQQSLDQGLQFLIQYYNGEERAKGNILERFSAQQFPDLHSELNLSSLELGDSALYFCASSPGYTIYFGEGSWLTVV.

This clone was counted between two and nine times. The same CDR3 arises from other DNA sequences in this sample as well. As DNA, the CDR3 is TGCGCCAGCAGCTTGGCCGGGGGGCGCGAGACCCAGTACTTC. This sequence encodes CASSLAGGRETQYF. The V gene is TRBV5-1, the J gene TRBJ2-5; TRBD2 is a possible D gene (7 bases). This CDR3 is built from 14 residues. Trimming shortened V by 0 bases and J by 5 bases, and 11 bases separated the two germline ends. Germline V gives CDR1 SGHRS, CDR2 YFSETQ.

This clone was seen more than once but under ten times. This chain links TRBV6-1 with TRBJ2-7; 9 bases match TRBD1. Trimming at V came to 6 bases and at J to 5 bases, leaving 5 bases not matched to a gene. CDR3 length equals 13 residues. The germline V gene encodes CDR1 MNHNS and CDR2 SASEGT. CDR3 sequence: CASRRDRVNEQYF. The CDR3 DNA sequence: TGTGCCAGCAGACGGGACAGGGTGAACGAGCAGTACTTC.

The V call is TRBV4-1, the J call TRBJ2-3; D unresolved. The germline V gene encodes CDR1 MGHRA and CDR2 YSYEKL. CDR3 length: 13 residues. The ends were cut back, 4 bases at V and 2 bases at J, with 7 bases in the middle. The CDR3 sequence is CASSLTVTDTQYF. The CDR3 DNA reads TGCGCCAGCAGCCTTACGGTCACAGATACGCAGTATTTT.

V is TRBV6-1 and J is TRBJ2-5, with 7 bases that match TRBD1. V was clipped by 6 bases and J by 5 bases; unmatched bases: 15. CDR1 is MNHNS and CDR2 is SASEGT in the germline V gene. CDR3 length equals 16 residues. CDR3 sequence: CASSERNRGLRETQYF. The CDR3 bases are TGTGCCAGCAGCGAACGGAACAGGGGTTTACGGGAGACCCAGTACTTC.

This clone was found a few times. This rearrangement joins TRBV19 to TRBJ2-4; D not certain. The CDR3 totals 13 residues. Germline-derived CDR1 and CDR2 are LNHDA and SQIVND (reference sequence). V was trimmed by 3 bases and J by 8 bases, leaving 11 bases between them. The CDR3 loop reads CASSIQVSDIQYF. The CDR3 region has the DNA TGTGCCAGTAGTATCCAGGTGTCGGACATTCAGTACTTC.

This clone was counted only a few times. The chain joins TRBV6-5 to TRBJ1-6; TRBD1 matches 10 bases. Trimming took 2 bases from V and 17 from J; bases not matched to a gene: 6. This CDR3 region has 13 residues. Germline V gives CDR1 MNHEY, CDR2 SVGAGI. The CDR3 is CASSYGRGQGVHF. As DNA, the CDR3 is TGTGCCAGCAGTTACGGGCGCGGACAGGGGGTCCACTTT.

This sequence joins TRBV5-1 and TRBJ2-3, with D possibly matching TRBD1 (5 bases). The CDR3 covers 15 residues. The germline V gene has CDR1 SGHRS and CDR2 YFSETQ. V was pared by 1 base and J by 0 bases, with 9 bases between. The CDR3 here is CASSLSQGSTDTQYF. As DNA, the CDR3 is TGCGCCAGCAGCTTGTCTCAGGGTAGCACAGATACGCAGTATTTT.

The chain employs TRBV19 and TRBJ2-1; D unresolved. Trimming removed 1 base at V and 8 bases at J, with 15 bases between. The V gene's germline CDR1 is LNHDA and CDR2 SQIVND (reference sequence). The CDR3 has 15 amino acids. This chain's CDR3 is CASSIGQAPQYEQFF. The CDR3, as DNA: TGTGCCAGTAGTATAGGGCAGGCTCCACAATATGAGCAGTTCTTC.

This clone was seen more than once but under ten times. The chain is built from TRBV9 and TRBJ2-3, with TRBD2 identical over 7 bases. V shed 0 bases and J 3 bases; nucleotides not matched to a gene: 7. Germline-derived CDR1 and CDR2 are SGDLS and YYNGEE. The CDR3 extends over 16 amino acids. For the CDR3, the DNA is TGTGCCAGCAGCGTAGTGGGATCCGGGAGGACAGATACGCAGTATTTT. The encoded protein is CASSVVGSGRTDTQYF.

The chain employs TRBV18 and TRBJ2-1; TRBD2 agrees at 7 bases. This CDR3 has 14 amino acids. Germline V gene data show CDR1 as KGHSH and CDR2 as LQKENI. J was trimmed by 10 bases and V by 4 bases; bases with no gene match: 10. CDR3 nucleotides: TGTGCCAGCTCACACGGGAGGAGTACTTGGGAGCAGTTCTTC. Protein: CASSHGRSTWEQFF.

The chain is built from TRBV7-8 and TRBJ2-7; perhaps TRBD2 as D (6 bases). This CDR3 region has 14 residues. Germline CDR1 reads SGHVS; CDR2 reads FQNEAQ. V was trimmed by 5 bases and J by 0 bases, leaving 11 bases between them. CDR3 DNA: TGTGCCAGCAGCCCCGGGGGAAGCTCCTACGAGCAGTACTTC. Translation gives CASSPGGSSYEQYF.

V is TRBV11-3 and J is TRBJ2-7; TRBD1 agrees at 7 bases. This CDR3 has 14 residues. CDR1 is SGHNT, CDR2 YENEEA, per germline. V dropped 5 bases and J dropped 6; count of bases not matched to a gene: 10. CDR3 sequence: CASSPTGTVGEQYF. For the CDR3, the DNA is TGTGCCAGCAGCCCTACCGGGACAGTGGGCGAGCAGTACTTC.

CDR3 in DNA: TGTGCCAGCAGTAGCGGGGGAGTCTCCTACAATGAGCAGTTCTTC. It codes for CASSSGGVSYNEQFF. This chain connects TRBV28 to TRBJ2-1; 8 bases are a match to TRBD2. The CDR3 contains 15 residues. V gave up 5 bases and J gave up 0 bases; unmatched junction bases: 3. Germline assignment: CDR1 MDHEN and CDR2 SYDVKM.

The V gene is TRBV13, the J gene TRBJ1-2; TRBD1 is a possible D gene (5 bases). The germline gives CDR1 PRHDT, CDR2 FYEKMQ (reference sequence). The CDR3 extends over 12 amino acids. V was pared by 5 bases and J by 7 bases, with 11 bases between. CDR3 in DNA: TGTGCCAGCAGCCCCCGGGGGGTTGGCTACACCTTC. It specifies CASSPRGVGYTF.

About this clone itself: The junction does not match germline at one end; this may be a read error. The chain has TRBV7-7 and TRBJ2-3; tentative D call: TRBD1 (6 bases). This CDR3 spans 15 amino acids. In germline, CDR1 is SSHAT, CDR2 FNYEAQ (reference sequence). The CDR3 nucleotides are TGTGCTAGCAGCCCTATGACAGGAAGCACAGATACGCAGTATTTT. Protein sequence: CASSPMTGSTDTQYF.

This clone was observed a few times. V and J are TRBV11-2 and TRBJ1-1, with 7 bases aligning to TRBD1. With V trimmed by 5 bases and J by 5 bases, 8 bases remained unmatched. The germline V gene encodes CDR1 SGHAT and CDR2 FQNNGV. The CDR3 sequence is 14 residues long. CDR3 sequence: CASSATQGRTEAFF. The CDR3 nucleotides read TGTGCCAGCAGCGCCACACAGGGGAGAACTGAAGCTTTCTTT.

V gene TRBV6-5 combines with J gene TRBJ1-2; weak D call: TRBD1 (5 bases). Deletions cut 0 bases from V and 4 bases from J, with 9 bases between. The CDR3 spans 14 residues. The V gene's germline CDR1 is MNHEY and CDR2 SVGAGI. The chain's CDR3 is CASSYSSRGYGYTF. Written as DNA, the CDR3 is TGTGCCAGCAGTTACTCGAGTAGGGGCTATGGCTACACCTTC.

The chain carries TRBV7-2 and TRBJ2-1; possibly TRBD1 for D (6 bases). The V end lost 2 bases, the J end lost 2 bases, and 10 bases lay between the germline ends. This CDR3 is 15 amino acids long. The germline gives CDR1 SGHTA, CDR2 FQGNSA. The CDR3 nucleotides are TGTGCCAGCAGCTTACAGGGGCCGGCCTACAATGAGCAGTTCTTC. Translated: CASSLQGPAYNEQFF.

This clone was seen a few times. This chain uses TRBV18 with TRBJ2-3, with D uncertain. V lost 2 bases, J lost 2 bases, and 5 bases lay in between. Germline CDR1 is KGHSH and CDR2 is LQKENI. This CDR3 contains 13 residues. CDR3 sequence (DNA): TGTGCCAGCTCACCAGGCCACACAGATACGCAGTATTTT. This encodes CASSPGHTDTQYF.

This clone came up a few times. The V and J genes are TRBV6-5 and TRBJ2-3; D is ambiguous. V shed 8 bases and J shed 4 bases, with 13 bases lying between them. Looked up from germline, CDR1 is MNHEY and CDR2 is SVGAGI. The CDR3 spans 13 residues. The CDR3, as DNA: TGTGCCAGCGCAGGTCCGGCAGCAGATACGCAGTATTTT. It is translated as CASAGPAADTQYF.

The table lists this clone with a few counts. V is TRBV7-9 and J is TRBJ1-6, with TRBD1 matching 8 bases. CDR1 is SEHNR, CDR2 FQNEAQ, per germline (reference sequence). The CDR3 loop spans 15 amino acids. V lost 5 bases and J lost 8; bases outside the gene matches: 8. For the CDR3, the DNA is TGTGCCAGCAGCACTTGGGACAGGTGGGATTCACCCCTCCACTTT. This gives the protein CASSTWDRWDSPLHF.

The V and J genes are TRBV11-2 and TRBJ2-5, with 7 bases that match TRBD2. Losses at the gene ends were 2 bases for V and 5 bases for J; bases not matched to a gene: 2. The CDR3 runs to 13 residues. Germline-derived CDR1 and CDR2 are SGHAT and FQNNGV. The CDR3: CASSLWGGETQYF. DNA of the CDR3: TGTGCCAGCAGCTTATGGGGAGGGGAGACCCAGTACTTC.

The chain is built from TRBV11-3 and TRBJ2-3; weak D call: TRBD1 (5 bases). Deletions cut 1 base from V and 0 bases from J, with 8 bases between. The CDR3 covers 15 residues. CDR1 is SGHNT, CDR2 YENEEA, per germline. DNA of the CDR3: TGTGCCAGCAGCTTAGGACAGACGAGCACAGATACGCAGTATTTT. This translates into CASSLGQTSTDTQYF.

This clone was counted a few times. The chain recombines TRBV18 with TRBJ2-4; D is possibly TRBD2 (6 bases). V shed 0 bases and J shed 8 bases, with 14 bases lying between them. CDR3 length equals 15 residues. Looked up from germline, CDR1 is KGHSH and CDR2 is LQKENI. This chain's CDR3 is CASSPPNRGGDIQYF. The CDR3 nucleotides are TGTGCCAGCTCACCACCGAATCGGGGAGGCGACATTCAGTACTTC.

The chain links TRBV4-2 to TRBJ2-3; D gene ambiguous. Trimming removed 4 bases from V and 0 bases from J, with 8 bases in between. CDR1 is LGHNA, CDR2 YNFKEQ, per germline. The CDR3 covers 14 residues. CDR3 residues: CASSPLLSTDTQYF. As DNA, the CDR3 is TGTGCCAGCAGCCCCCTCCTGAGCACAGATACGCAGTATTTT.

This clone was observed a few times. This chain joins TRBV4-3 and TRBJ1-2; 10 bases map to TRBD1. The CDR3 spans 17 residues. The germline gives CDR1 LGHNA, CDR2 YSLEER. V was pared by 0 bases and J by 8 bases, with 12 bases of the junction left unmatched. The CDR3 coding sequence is TGCGCCAGCAGCCAAGATAAAAGGGACAGGGGAATTTGGGGCTACACCTTC. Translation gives CASSQDKRDRGIWGYTF.

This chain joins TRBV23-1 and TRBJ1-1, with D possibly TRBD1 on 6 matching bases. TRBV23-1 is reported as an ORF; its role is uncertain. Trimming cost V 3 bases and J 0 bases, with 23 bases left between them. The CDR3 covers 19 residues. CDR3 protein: CASSHVRQEKLIMNTEAFF. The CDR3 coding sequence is TGCGCCAGCAGTCACGTTCGACAGGAGAAACTAATAATGAACACTGAAGCTTTCTTT.

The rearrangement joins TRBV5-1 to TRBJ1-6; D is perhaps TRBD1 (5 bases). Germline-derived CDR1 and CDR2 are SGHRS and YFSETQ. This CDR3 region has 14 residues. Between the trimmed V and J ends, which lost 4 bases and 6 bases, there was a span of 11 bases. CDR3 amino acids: CASSEAGPNSPLHF. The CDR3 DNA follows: TGCGCCAGCAGCGAGGCAGGGCCTAATTCACCCCTCCACTTT.

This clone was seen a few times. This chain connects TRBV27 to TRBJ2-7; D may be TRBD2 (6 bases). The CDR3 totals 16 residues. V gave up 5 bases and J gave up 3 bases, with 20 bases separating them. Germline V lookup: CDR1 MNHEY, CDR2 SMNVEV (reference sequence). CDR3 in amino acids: CASSPRARDLDYEQYF. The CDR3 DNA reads TGTGCCAGCAGTCCCCGGGCGCGGGACCTCGACTACGAGCAGTACTTC.

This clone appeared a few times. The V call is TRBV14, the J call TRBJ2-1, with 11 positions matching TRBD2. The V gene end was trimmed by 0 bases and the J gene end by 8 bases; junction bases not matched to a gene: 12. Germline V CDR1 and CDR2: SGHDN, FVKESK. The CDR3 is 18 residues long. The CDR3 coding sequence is TGTGCCAGCAGCCAAGATCCATACGGTAGCGGGAGGGCCGATGAGCAGTTCTTC. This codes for CASSQDPYGSGRADEQFF.

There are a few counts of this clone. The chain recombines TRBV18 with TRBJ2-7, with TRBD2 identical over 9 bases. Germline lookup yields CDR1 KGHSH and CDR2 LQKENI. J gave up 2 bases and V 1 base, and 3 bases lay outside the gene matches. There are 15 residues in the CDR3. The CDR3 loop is CASSPLAGAPYEQYF. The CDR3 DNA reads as TGTGCCAGCTCACCACTAGCGGGAGCCCCCTACGAGCAGTACTTC.